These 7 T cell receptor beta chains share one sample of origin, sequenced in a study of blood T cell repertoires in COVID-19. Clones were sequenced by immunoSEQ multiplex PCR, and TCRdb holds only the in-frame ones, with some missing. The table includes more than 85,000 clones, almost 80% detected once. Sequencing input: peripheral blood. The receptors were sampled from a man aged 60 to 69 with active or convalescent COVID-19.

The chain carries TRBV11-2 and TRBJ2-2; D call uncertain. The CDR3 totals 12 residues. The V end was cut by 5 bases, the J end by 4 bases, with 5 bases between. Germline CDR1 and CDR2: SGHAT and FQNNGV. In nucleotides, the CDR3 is TGTGCCAGCAGCCTTATCACCGGGGAGCTGTTTTTT. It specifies CASSLITGELFF.

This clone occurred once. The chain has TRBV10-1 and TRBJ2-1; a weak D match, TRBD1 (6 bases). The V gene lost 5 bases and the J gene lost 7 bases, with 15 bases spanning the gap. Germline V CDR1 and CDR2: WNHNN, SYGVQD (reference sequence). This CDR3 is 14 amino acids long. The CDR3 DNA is TGCGCCAGCAGTCCGTTAGGGGGTGGGAATGAGCAGTTCTTC. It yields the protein CASSPLGGGNEQFF.

The CDR3 loop is CASTASGDYEQYF. The CDR3 nucleotides are TGTGCCAGCACGGCTAGCGGAGATTACGAGCAGTACTTC. The V call is TRBV6-6, the J call TRBJ2-7, with 7 bases identical to TRBD2. The CDR3 is 13 amino acids. Trimming cost V 7 bases and J 4 bases; bases outside gene matches: 7. CDR1 is MNHNY, CDR2 SVGAGI, per germline (reference sequence).

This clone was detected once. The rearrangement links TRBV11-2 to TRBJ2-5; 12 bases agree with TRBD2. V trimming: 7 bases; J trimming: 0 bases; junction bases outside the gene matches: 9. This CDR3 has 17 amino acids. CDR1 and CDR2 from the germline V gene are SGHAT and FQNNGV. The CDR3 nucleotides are TGTGCCAGCACCTCCGGACTAGCGGGAAGGTACCAAGAGACCCAGTACTTC. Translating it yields CASTSGLAGRYQETQYF. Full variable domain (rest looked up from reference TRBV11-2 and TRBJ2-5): EAGVAQSPRYKIIEKRQSVAFWCNPISGHATLYWYQQILGQGPKLLIQFQNNGVVDDSQLPKDRFSAERLKGVDSTLKIQPAKLEDSAVYLCASTSGLAGRYQETQYFGPGTRLLVL.

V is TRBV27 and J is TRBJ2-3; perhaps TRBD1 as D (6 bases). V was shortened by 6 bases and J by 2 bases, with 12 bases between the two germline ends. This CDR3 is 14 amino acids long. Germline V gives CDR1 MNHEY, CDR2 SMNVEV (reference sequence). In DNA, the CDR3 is TGTGCCAGCAGAGGACAGCACCACACAGATACGCAGTATTTT. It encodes CASRGQHHTDTQYF.

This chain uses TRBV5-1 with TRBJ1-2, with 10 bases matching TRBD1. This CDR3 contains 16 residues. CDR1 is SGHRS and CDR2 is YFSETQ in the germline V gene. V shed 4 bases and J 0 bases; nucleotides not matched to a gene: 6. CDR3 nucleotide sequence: TGCGCCAGCAGCGTGACAGGGGGCCCTACTAACTATGGCTACACCTTC. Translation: CASSVTGGPTNYGYTF.

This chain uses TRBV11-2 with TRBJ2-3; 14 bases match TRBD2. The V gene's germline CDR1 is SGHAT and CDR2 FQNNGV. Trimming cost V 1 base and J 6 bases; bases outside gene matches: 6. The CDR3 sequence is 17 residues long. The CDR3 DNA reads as TGTGCCAGCAGCTTAGGTGGGACTAGCGGGAGCTGGGATACGCAGTATTTT. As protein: CASSLGGTSGSWDTQYF.